These T cell receptor beta chains were read from a single sample in a study of regulatory T cells in long-lasting Graves disease. MiXCR, applied by TCRdb to the multiplex PCR reads, yields one record per CDR3 protein. Here the sample spans 200,000 to 250,000 distinct CDR3 sequences, around 18% being singletons. The input for sequencing was peripheral blood mononuclear cells (PBMCs), taken at new diagnosis, from a patient treated with antithyroid drugs. The source of these receptors is a female donor with Graves disease. CDR3s leave out the opening cysteine and the closing phenylalanine or tryptophan. A D gene is named only where the DNA matches it firmly.

TRBJ1-2 TRBV3-1 . ASSREGGAYGYT
TRBJ2-3 TRBV2 . ATRESADTQY
TRBJ2-1 TRBV24-1 . ATSGTGTAREQF
TRBJ2-7 TRBV12-3/TRBV12-4 . ASSLAWGSGRSSYEQY
TRBJ2-2 TRBV11-3 . ASSLEFPRNTGELF
TRBJ1-2 TRBV10-1 TRBD1 ASNEHRGYGYT
TRBJ2-7 TRBV2 . ASSPGSYEQY
TRBJ2-7 TRBV28 . ASSPPGNEQY
TRBJ2-1 TRBV24-1 . ATSDLPEQRGQF
TRBJ1-3 TRBV30 . AWSVGSFGNTIY
TRBJ2-5 TRBV3-1 . ASSQLTDSQETQY
TRBJ1-1 TRBV10-3 . AISESDSGTEAF
TRBJ2-2 TRBV5-1 . ASSLNMGTGELF
TRBJ2-5 TRBV20-1 TRBD1 SARRDRGSETQY
TRBJ2-1 TRBV30 . AWRDMGAYNEQF
TRBJ1-2 TRBV18 TRBD1 ASSEGAFYGYT
TRBJ2-1 TRBV20-1 . SAREGNEQF
TRBJ2-7 TRBV3-1 . ASSQELGESEQY
TRBJ2-3 TRBV20-1 . SARSGRTDTQY